The 26 T cell receptor beta chains below come from one sample, sequenced in a study of beta chain features in type 1 diabetes. What was sequenced were expressed TCRB transcripts, since all of the isolated RNA had been reverse transcribed. Sequencing used immunoSEQ multiplex PCR; TCRdb keeps in-frame clones, though not all of them. Here the sample spans about 340,000 clones, 7% to 9% being singletons. The sequenced sample consisted of central memory CD4+ T cells from blood. The receptors originated from a woman between 18 and 29 years old in good health.

J is TRBJ2-7 and V is TRBV5-1, with 7 bases aligning to TRBD2. CDR1 and CDR2 from the germline V gene are SGHRS and YFSETQ. V dropped 6 bases and J dropped 4; count of bases not matched to a gene: 13. There are 15 residues in the CDR3. This chain's CDR3 is CASTSTPGGQYEQYF. Written as DNA, the CDR3 is TGCGCCAGCACGTCTACCCCGGGGGGTCAATACGAGCAGTACTTC. Using reference TRBV5-1 and TRBJ2-7 for the parts outside the CDR3, the full variable domain is KAGVTQTPRYLIKTRGQQVTLSCSPISGHRSVSWYQQTPGQGLQFLFEYFSETQRNKGNFPGRFSGRQFSNSRSEMNVSTLELGDSALYLCASTSTPGGQYEQYFGPGTRLTVT.

J is TRBJ1-2 and V is TRBV9, with 8 nucleotides matching TRBD1. The germline gives CDR1 SGDLS, CDR2 YYNGEE. V trimming: 5 bases; J trimming: 4 bases; junction bases outside the gene matches: 7. This CDR3 comprises 14 residues. The DNA for the CDR3 is TGTGCCAGCAGTATGCGACAGGGGAGCTATGGCTACACCTTC. Its protein is CASSMRQGSYGYTF.

The V call is TRBV27, the J call TRBJ1-2; D is undetermined. V was clipped by 4 bases and J by 5 bases, with 11 bases between them. Germline CDR1 and CDR2: MNHEY and SMNVEV (reference sequence). The CDR3 has 13 amino acids. The CDR3: CASSSREGYGYTF. The CDR3 DNA is TGTGCCAGCAGTTCGAGGGAAGGGTATGGCTACACCTTC.

This chain joins TRBV5-1 and TRBJ2-5; a weak D match, TRBD2 (5 bases). Near its end, the DNA agrees better with TRBJ2-7, so the J call may be wrong. Germline-derived CDR1 and CDR2 are SGHRS and YFSETQ. This CDR3 spans 14 amino acids. The CDR3 nucleotides are TGCGCCAGCAGCCCGTGGACTGATCCCTACGAGCAGTACTTC. Translated: CASSPWTDPYEQYF.

This clone was seen a few times. V gene TRBV27 combines with J gene TRBJ2-1; 9 bases are shared with TRBD1. V was pared by 4 bases and J by 8 bases, with 9 bases of the junction left unmatched. Germline CDR1 and CDR2: MNHEY and SMNVEV (reference sequence). This CDR3 spans 15 amino acids. The CDR3 DNA is TGTGCCAGCAGTTCGCGGGGACAGGGATGGGATGAGCAGTTCTTC. This gives the protein CASSSRGQGWDEQFF.

This clone was recorded a few times. The V gene is TRBV4-2, the J gene TRBJ1-2; 8 nucleotides match TRBD1. In germline, CDR1 is LGHNA, CDR2 YNFKEQ. The CDR3 runs to 14 residues. V was pared by 1 base and J by 8 bases, with 6 bases of the junction left unmatched. The CDR3 here is CASSQGTQGAGYTF. The CDR3 bases are TGTGCCAGCAGCCAAGGCACCCAGGGGGCGGGCTACACCTTC.

This clone was observed a handful of times. The chain carries TRBV5-1 and TRBJ2-3; the D gene is possibly TRBD1 (5 bases). From germline, CDR1 is SGHRS and CDR2 YFSETQ. The length of the CDR3 is 14 residues. The V and J ends lost 2 bases and 4 bases respectively, with 11 bases between them. The CDR3 region is CASSFGAGPDTQYF. The CDR3 coding sequence is TGCGCCAGCAGCTTTGGGGCAGGGCCAGATACGCAGTATTTT. Together with reference TRBV5-1 and TRBJ2-3, the CDR3 gives the full variable domain: KAGVTQTPRYLIKTRGQQVTLSCSPISGHRSVSWYQQTPGQGLQFLFEYFSETQRNKGNFPGRFSGRQFSNSRSEMNVSTLELGDSALYLCASSFGAGPDTQYFGPGTRLTVL.

This clone occurred a few times. The V and J genes are TRBV6-5 and TRBJ1-1; maybe TRBD1 (6 bases). Germline V gives CDR1 MNHEY, CDR2 SVGAGI. The CDR3 runs 15 residues. The V gene lost 7 bases and the J gene lost 4 bases, with 19 bases spanning the gap. The DNA of the CDR3 is TGTGCCAGCATCCTAACGACAGGAGCCCTCACTGAAGCTTTCTTT. Translation gives CASILTTGALTEAFF.

The chain carries TRBV4-3 and TRBJ2-1; no reliable D call. V lost 1 base, J lost 0 bases, and 16 bases lay in between. Germline loops: CDR1 LGHNA, CDR2 YSLEER. The CDR3 is made up of 18 amino acids. In nucleotides, the CDR3 is TGCGCCAGCAGCCAAGGGTGGTGGGCCGGTAGCTCCTACAATGAGCAGTTCTTC. The encoded protein is CASSQGWWAGSSYNEQFF.

For the CDR3, the DNA is TGTGCCAGCAGTCAGGGGGGACGGTACACAGATACGCAGTATTTT. The encoded protein is CASSQGGRYTDTQYF. V is TRBV7-2 and J is TRBJ2-3, with D possibly TRBD1 on 7 matching bases. Germline CDR1 is SGHTA and CDR2 is FQGNSA. There are 15 residues in the CDR3. V lost 6 bases to trimming and J lost 2 bases, with 15 bases between them.

The chain employs TRBV5-6 and TRBJ2-2, with 8 positions matching TRBD1. Germline trimming cut 4 bases from V and 3 bases from J; bases unmatched to any gene: 5. CDR1 is SGHDT, CDR2 YYEEEE, per germline. The CDR3 runs 15 residues. The CDR3 spells CASSLDRGDTGELFF. The DNA for the CDR3 is TGTGCCAGCAGCCTTGACAGGGGCGACACCGGGGAGCTGTTTTTT.

The chain has TRBV10-3 and TRBJ2-1; 11 bases match TRBD2. The CDR3 runs 15 residues. Germline CDR1 ENHRY, CDR2 SYGVKD. The V gene end was trimmed by 8 bases and the J gene end by 9 bases; junction bases not matched to a gene: 12. CDR3 sequence reads: CAIEKGTSGGGEQFF. The CDR3 coding sequence is TGTGCCATCGAAAAGGGGACTAGCGGCGGCGGTGAGCAGTTCTTC.

The genes are TRBV28 and TRBJ2-7; D gene unclear. This CDR3 spans 12 amino acids. With 3 bases removed from V and 3 bases from J, the gap between germline ends came to 6 bases. The germline CDR1 and CDR2 sequences are MDHEN and SYDVKM. In nucleotides, the CDR3 is TGTGCCAGCAGTTTGGGAAACTACGAGCAGTACTTC. Protein product: CASSLGNYEQYF.

This clone has a handful of counts. The J gene is TRBJ2-1, the V gene TRBV2; D is unclear. Germline CDR1 is SNHLY and CDR2 is FYNNEI. V was trimmed by 6 bases and J by 5 bases, leaving 14 bases between them. This CDR3 has 14 residues. The CDR3 spells CASRTSYINNEQFF. CDR3 nucleotide sequence: TGTGCCAGCAGGACGTCCTACATAAACAATGAGCAGTTCTTC. The full variable domain, in which reference TRBV2 and TRBJ2-1 provide the parts outside the CDR3, is EPEVTQTPSHQVTQMGQEVILRCVPISNHLYFYWYRQILGQKVEFLVSFYNNEISEKSEIFDDQFSVERPDGSNFTLKIRSTKLEDSAMYFCASRTSYINNEQFFGPGTRLTVL.

This clone came up many times. The chain joins TRBV7-9 to TRBJ1-1; D might be TRBD1 (6 bases). With 5 bases removed from V and 5 bases from J, the gap between germline ends came to 15 bases. Germline V gene lookup returns CDR1 SEHNR and CDR2 FQNEAQ (reference sequence). The CDR3 extends over 14 amino acids. The CDR3 DNA is TGTGCCAGCAGCCCCGCAACAGGGCGGACTGAAGCTTTCTTT. Protein sequence: CASSPATGRTEAFF.

This chain links TRBV27 with TRBJ2-1; unclear D gene. Per germline, CDR1 MNHEY and CDR2 SMNVEV (reference sequence). This CDR3 has 13 residues. The V end was cut by 7 bases, the J end by 0 bases, with 7 bases between. CDR3 residues: CASMRSSYNEQFF. The CDR3 DNA reads TGTGCCAGCATGAGGAGCTCCTACAATGAGCAGTTCTTC.

This clone was found many times. This same CDR3 is encoded by further DNA sequences in the sample. This chain links TRBV2 with TRBJ2-5; no clear D. The CDR3 contains 12 residues. Germline V gives CDR1 SNHLY, CDR2 FYNNEI. V dropped 2 bases and J dropped 5 bases, with 6 bases sitting between them. In DNA, the CDR3 is TGTGCCAGCAGTGAAATCCGGGAGACCCAGTACTTC. Translated: CASSEIRETQYF.

This clone has just a few counts. The chain recombines TRBV18 with TRBJ2-5; 7 nucleotides align to TRBD2. CDR3 length: 13 amino acids. The junction had 5 bases not matched to a gene; V was cut back by 8 bases and J by 2 bases. CDR1 and CDR2 (germline): KGHSH, LQKENI. CDR3 sequence: CASLRGLQETQYF. In DNA form, the CDR3 reads TGTGCCAGCCTCCGGGGACTACAAGAGACCCAGTACTTC.

This clone has only a few counts. The rearrangement uses TRBV18 and TRBJ2-6, with TRBD1 matching over 9 bases. This CDR3 comprises 17 residues. Germline loops: CDR1 KGHSH, CDR2 LQKENI. The V gene end was trimmed by 0 bases and the J gene end by 1 base; junction bases not matched to a gene: 1. The CDR3 sequence is CASSPPGTGSGANVLTF. The CDR3 DNA is TGTGCCAGCTCACCACCGGGGACAGGGTCTGGGGCCAACGTCCTGACTTTC.

This rearrangement joins TRBV21-1 to TRBJ1-2; TRBD1, the D gene given by the table, was not confirmed from the DNA. TRBV21-1 is given as a pseudogene. This CDR3 contains 17 residues. Written as DNA, the CDR3 is TGTGCCAGCAGCCAGCCGGGACAGGGGTCCCCTAACTATGGCTACACCTTC. Encoded protein: CASSQPGQGSPNYGYTF.

V usage is TRBV20-1 and J usage is TRBJ2-1; TRBD1 might be the D (5 bases). The CDR3 spans 10 residues. With 7 bases removed from V and 5 bases from J, the gap between germline ends came to 6 bases. CDR1 and CDR2 (germline): DFQATT, SNEGSKA (reference sequence). The CDR3 nucleotides are TGCAGTGGACAGAACAATGAGCAGTTCTTC. Its protein is CSGQNNEQFF.

The sample holds a few counts of this clone. The chain employs TRBV11-2 and TRBJ2-1; no firm D call. The length of the CDR3 is 16 residues. Trimming took off 1 base at V and 0 bases at J, with 10 bases between the two ends. CDR1 and CDR2 (germline): SGHAT, FQNNGV. The CDR3 nucleotides read TGTGCCAGCAGCTTAGCACTCCCGAGCTCCTACAATGAGCAGTTCTTC. Its translation is CASSLALPSSYNEQFF.

The V gene is TRBV7-8, the J gene TRBJ2-7; perhaps TRBD2 as D (6 bases). Germline assignment: CDR1 SGHVS and CDR2 FQNEAQ. V lost 5 bases, J lost 4 bases, and 18 bases lay in between. The CDR3 spans 15 residues. The CDR3: CASSPRPTSGYEQYF. CDR3 nucleotides: TGTGCCAGCAGCCCTCGGCCGACTAGTGGATACGAGCAGTACTTC.

J is TRBJ2-7 and V is TRBV4-1, with D perhaps TRBD2 (7 bases). This CDR3 is 14 amino acids long. Trimming removed 5 bases at V and 6 bases at J, with 17 bases between. Germline V gives CDR1 MGHRA, CDR2 YSYEKL. The CDR3 reads CASSGPAGAREQYF. The CDR3 nucleotides are TGCGCCAGCAGCGGCCCGGCGGGGGCGCGCGAGCAGTACTTC.

This chain uses TRBV19 with TRBJ1-1; the D gene is possibly TRBD1 (6 bases). This CDR3 has 16 residues. V was clipped by 6 bases and J by 1 base, with 18 bases between them. Germline V gene sequence: CDR1 LNHDA, CDR2 SQIVND (reference sequence). The CDR3 DNA follows: TGTGCCAGTAGCCGCTTTACAGGGCGGGGGAACACTGAAGCTTTCTTT. Protein: CASSRFTGRGNTEAFF.

This clone was observed at least ten times. The rearrangement joins TRBV5-1 to TRBJ2-1, with D unresolved. The CDR3 spans 15 residues. V dropped 4 bases and J dropped 0 bases, with 11 bases sitting between them. Germline V lookup: CDR1 SGHRS, CDR2 YFSETQ. CDR3 in DNA: TGCGCCAGCAGCCCCAAATCAGGCTCCTACAATGAGCAGTTCTTC. It encodes CASSPKSGSYNEQFF.